This T cell receptor beta chain was identified in a study of early T cells in non-severe SARS-CoV-2 infection. TCRdb called the 5' RACE reads again in MiXCR, with one record for every CDR3 protein. The sample yields around 39,000 distinct CDR3 sequences, 6% to 9.5% seen once. V gave up 6 bases and J gave up 0 bases, with 12 bases separating them. Germline values: CDR1 MNHEY, CDR2 SVGAGI. CDR3 length: 15 residues. This clonotype has only a few counts. The sequenced sample was whole blood, obtained at baseline. This receptor was obtained from an adult who was a healthcare worker with PCR-confirmed SARS-CoV-2 infection or an uninfected control (not recorded which). The J gene is TRBJ1-5, the V gene TRBV6-5; no clear D. CDR3 sequence (DNA): TGTGCCAGCAGCCCGGTACGGGATAGCAATCAGCCCCAGCATTTT. Its protein is CASSPVRDSNQPQHF.